The present entry profiles one T cell receptor beta chain with its context. The target antigen is unknown. The data originate from a study of a mutant IDH1 vaccine in newly diagnosed glioma. Trimming cost V 3 bases and J 7 bases, with 16 bases left between them. The germline gives CDR1 KGHSH, CDR2 LQKENI. This CDR3 region has 15 residues. TCRdb's copy holds only in-frame clones and misses some; the assay was immunoSEQ multiplex PCR. The sample lists more than 35,000 clones, 81% seen once, with approximately 4.7% in the top ten. The time point was: week 35, safety follow-up. A 20-mer mutant IDH1 peptide at 300 ug was injected subcutaneously with topical imiquimod.

This receptor was obtained from a woman aged 35 to 49 with glioma. Some clones in this sample may be carry-over from other donors' samples. This specimen was PBMCs, taken from a glioma patient whose treatment included an IDH1 peptide vaccine. This sequence joins TRBV18 and TRBJ1-5; possibly TRBD1 for D (5 bases). CDR3 in DNA: TGTGCCAGCTCACCGTCAGGAGGGGTTGAGCAGCCCCAGCATTTT. Translation gives CASSPSGGVEQPQHF.